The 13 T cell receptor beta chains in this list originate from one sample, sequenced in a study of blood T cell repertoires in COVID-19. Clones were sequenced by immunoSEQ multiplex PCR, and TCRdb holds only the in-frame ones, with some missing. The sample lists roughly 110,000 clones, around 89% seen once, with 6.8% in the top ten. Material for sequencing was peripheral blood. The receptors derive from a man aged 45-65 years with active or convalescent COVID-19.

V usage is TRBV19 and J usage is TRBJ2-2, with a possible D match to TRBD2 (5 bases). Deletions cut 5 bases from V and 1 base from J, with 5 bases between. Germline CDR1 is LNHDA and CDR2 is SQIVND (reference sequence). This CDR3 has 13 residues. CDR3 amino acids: CASSEGNTGELFF. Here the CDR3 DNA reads TGTGCCAGTAGTGAGGGGAACACCGGGGAGCTGTTTTTT.

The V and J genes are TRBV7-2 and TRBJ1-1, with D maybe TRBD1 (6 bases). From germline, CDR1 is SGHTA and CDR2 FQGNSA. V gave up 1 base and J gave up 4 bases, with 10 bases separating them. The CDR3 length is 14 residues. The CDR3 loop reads CASSLGGGFTEAFF. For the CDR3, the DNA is TGTGCCAGCAGCTTAGGAGGGGGATTCACTGAAGCTTTCTTT.

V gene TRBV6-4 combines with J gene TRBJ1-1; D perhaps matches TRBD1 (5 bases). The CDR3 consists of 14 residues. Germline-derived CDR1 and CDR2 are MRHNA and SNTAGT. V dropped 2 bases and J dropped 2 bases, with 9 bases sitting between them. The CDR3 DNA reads TGTGCCAGCAGTGACAGGGGCAGTAACACTGAAGCTTTCTTT. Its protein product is CASSDRGSNTEAFF.

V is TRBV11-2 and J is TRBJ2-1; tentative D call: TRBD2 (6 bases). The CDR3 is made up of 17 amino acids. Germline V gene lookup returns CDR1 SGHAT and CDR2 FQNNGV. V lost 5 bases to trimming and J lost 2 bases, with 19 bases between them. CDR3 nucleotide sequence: TGTGCCAGCAGCCTAACCCTAGCTGCGGGAACCTACAATGAGCAGTTCTTC. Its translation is CASSLTLAAGTYNEQFF.

The DNA of the CDR3 is TGTGCCAGAAGTTCCGGGACTAGCGGGAGGTCTGAGCAGTTCTTC. Protein sequence: CARSSGTSGRSEQFF. V gene TRBV5-3 combines with J gene TRBJ2-1, with 15 positions matching TRBD2. TRBV5-3 belongs to the ORF category, with a function that is uncertain. This CDR3 spans 15 amino acids. V was pared by 5 bases and J by 9 bases, with 6 bases of the junction left unmatched.

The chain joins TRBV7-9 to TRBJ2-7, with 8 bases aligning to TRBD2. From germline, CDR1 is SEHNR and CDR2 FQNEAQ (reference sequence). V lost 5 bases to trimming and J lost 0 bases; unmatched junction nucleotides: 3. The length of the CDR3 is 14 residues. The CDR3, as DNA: TGTGCCAGCAGCCGGACTAGCATCTCCTACGAGCAGTACTTC. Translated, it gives CASSRTSISYEQYF. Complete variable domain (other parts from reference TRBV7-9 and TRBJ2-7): DTGVSQNPRHKITKRGQNVTFRCDPISEHNRLYWYRQTLGQGPEFLTYFQNEAQLEKSRLLSDRFSAERPKGSFSTLEIQRTEQGDSAMYLCASSRTSISYEQYFGPGTRLTVT.

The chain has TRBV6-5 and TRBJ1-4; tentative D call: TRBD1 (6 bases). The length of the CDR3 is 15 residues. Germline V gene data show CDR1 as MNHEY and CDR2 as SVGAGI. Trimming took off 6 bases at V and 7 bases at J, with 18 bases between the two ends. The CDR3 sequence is CASSDQGGDFEKLFF. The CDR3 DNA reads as TGTGCCAGCAGCGACCAAGGGGGTGATTTTGAAAAACTGTTTTTT.

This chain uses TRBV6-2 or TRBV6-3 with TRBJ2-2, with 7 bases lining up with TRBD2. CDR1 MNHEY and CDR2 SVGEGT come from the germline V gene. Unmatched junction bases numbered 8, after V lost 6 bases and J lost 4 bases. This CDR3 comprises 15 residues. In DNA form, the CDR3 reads TGTGCCAGCAGCTTCGGACTAGTCGGCACCGGGGAGCTGTTTTTT. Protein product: CASSFGLVGTGELFF.

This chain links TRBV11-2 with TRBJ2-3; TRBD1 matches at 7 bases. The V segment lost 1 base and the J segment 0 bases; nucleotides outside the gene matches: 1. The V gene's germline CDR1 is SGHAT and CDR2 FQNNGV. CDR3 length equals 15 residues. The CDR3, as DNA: TGTGCCAGCAGCTTAGGACAGGGAAGCACAGATACGCAGTATTTT. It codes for CASSLGQGSTDTQYF.

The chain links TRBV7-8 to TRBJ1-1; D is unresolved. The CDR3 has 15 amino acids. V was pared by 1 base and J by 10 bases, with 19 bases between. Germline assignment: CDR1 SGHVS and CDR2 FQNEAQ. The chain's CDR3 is CASSLVVLSQGRAFF. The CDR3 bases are TGTGCCAGCAGCTTAGTTGTCCTGTCCCAAGGGAGAGCTTTCTTT.

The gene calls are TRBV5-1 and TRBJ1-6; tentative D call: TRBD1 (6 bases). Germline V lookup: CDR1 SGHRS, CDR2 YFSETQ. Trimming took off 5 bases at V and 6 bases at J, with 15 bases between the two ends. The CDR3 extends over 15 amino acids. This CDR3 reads CASRGAETTNSPLHF. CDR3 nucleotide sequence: TGCGCCAGCAGGGGGGCCGAGACGACTAATTCACCCCTCCACTTT.

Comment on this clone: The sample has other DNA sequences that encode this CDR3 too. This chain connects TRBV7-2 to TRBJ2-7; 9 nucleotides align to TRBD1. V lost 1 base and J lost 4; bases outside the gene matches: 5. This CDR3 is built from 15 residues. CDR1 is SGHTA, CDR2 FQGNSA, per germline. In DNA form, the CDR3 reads TGTGCCAGCAGCTTAGACGGGACAGGGAGTTACGAGCAGTACTTC. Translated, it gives CASSLDGTGSYEQYF.

CDR3 DNA: TGTGCCAGCAGTACCGGGACTAGCGGGAGAGGTGAGCAGTTCTTC. Amino acids: CASSTGTSGRGEQFF. This chain links TRBV6-5 with TRBJ2-1; 14 nucleotides match TRBD2. V was clipped by 5 bases and J by 9 bases; unmatched bases: 6. The CDR3 has 15 amino acids. Germline V gives CDR1 MNHEY, CDR2 SVGAGI.